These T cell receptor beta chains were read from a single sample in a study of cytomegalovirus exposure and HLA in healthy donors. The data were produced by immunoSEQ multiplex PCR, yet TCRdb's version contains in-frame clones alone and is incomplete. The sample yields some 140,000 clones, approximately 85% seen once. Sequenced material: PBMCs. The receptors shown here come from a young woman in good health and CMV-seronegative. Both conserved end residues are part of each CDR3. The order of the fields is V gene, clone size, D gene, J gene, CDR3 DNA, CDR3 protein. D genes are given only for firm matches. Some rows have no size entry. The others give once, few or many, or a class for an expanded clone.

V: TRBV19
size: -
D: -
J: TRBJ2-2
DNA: TGTGCCAGTAGTTTCGGGGGGCCCAGCACCGGGGAGCTGTTTTTT
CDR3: CASSFGGPSTGELFF

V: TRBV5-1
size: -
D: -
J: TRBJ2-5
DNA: TGCGCCAGCAGTTCGGGAGAACAAGAGACCCAGTACTTC
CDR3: CASSSGEQETQYF

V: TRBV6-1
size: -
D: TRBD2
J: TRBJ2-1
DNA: TGTGCCAGCAGTATAGGACTAGCGGCCAATGAGCAGTTCTTC
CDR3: CASSIGLAANEQFF

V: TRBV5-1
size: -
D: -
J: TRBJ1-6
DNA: TGCGCCAGCAGCTACAGGACAGATTCACCCCTCCACTTT
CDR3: CASSYRTDSPLHF

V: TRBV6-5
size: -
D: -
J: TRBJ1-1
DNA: TGTGCCAGCAGTTACTGGGGGGGAGCTGAAGCTTTCTTT
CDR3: CASSYWGGAEAFF

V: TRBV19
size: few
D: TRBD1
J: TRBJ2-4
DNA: TGTGCCAGTAGTAACAGGGGAAAAAACATTCAGTACTTC
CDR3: CASSNRGKNIQYF

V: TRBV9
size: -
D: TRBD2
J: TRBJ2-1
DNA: TGTGCCAGCAGCGTAGGGACTAGCGGGGGTCCCTACAATGAGCAGTTCTTC
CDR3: CASSVGTSGGPYNEQFF

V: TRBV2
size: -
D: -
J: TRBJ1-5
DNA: TGTGCCAGCAGTGAAATCAATAGCAATCAGCCCCAGCATTTT
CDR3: CASSEINSNQPQHF

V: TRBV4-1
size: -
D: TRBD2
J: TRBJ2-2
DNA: TGCGCCAGCAGCCGGGGGGGAACCGGGGAGCTGTTTTTT
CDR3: CASSRGGTGELFF

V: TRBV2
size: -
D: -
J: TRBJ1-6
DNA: TGTGCCAGCAGTGTTGGGACATCACCCCTCCACTTT
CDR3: CASSVGTSPLHF

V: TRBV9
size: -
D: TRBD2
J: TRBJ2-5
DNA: TGTGCCAGCAGCGCCCGACTAGCGGGGGAGGACCAGTACTTC
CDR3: CASSARLAGEDQYF

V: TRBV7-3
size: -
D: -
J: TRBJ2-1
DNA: TGTGCCAGCAGCTTAGAGGGCGGCGGGGGCCCCATGCGGAATGAGCAGTTCTTC
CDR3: CASSLEGGGGPMRNEQFF

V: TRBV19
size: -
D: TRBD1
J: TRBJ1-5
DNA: TGTGCCAGTAGTATGGCCAGATGGACAGGGGCGTACCAGCCCCAGCATTTT
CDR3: CASSMARWTGAYQPQHF

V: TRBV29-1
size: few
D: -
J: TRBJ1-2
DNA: TGCAGCGTTGAGCGGGGGTCTAACTATGGCTACACCTTC
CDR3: CSVERGSNYGYTF

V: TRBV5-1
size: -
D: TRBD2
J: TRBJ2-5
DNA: TGCGCCAGCAGCTTACGGACTAGCGGGGACTCAGAGACCCAGTACTTC
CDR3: CASSLRTSGDSETQYF

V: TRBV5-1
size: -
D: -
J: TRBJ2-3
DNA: TGCGCCAGCAGTTCGCAAGGGACAGTGGGGGGTTACACAGATACGCAGTATTTT
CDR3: CASSSQGTVGGYTDTQYF

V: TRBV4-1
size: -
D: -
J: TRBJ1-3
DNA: TGCGCCAGCAGCCAAGTAGGCCTGACAGGCACCTTTGGAAACACCATATATTTT
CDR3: CASSQVGLTGTFGNTIYF

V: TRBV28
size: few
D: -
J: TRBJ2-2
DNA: TGTGCCAGCAGTTTATCTTTAGGAGACGCCGGGGAGCTGTTTTTT
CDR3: CASSLSLGDAGELFF

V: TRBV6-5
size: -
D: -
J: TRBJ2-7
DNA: TGTGCCAGCAGTTATAATCCGGTCGCCTACGAGCAGTACTTC
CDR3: CASSYNPVAYEQYF

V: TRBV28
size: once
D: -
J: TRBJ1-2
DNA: TGTGCCAGCGGATTTCCAGGGCAGCTCTATGGCTACACCTTC
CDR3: CASGFPGQLYGYTF

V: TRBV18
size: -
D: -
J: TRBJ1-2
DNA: TGTGCCAGCTCACCAGCGGGGACGGGCGGCTACACCTTC
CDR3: CASSPAGTGGYTF

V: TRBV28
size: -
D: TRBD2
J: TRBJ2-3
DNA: TGTGCCACCCGATCCCACCGGCGGGGGGCCACAGATACGCAGTATTTT
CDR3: CATRSHRRGATDTQYF

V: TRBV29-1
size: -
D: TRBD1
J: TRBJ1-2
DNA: TGCAGCGCTATGACCGGGACAGAAATCTATGGCTACACCTTC
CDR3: CSAMTGTEIYGYTF

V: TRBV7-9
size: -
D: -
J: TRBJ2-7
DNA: TGTGCCAGCAGCTTAGTTGTTGGGGCAGGGAATGCCTACGAGCAGTACTTC
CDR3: CASSLVVGAGNAYEQYF

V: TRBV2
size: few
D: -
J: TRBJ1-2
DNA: TGTGCCAGCAGTGTCGTTGGCCCTTATGGCTACACCTTC
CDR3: CASSVVGPYGYTF

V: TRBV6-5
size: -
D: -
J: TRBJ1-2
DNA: TGTGCCAGCAGCCCGGACAGTAGGGCTAAGGGCTACACCTTC
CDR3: CASSPDSRAKGYTF

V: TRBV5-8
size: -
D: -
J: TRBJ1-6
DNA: TGTGCCAGCAGCTTGGAGCGTTTTTCCTATAATTCACCCCTCCACTTT
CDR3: CASSLERFSYNSPLHF

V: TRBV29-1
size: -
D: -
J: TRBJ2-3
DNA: TGCAGCGTTGAAGGGGGGGGGCGAGGCACAGATACGCAGTATTTT
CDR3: CSVEGGGRGTDTQYF

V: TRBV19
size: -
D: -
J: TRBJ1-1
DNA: TGTGCCAGTAGTAGCGTTCCGGGAACTGAAGCTTTCTTT
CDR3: CASSSVPGTEAFF

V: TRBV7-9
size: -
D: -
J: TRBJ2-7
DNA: TGTGCCAGCAGCTCAGACAGGCCCGCAGGTGAGCAGTACTTC
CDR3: CASSSDRPAGEQYF

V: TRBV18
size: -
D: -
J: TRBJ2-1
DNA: TGTGCCAGCTCACCAAGCCTGAGCTCCTACAATGAGCAGTTCTTC
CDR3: CASSPSLSSYNEQFF

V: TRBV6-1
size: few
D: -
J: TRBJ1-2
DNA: TGTGCCAGCAGAGAGGACAGTAACTATGGCTACACCTTC
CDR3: CASREDSNYGYTF

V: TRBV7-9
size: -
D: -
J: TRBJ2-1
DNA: TGTGCCAGCAGCTTAGCGGCCGGGTATGAGCAGTTCTTC
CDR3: CASSLAAGYEQFF

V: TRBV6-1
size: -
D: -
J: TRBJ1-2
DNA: TGTGCCAGCAGAACAGGGTCATATGGCTACACCTTC
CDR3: CASRTGSYGYTF

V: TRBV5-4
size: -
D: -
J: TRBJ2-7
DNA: TGTGCCAGCAGCTTGGGGTACGCGGGGACCTACGAGCAGTACTTC
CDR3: CASSLGYAGTYEQYF

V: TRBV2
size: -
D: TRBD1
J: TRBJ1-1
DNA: TGTGCCAGCAGGATGGGACAGGTTGAAGCTTTCTTT
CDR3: CASRMGQVEAFF

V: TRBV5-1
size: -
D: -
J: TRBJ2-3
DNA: TGCGCCAGCAGCTGGTGGGGCCGGGATACGCAGTATTTT
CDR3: CASSWWGRDTQYF

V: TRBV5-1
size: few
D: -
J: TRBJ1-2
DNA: TGCGCCAGCAGCATCGGAGGCTATGGCTACACCTTC
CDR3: CASSIGGYGYTF

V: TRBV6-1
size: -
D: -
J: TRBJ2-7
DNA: TGTGCCAGCAGTGATTTAGGGGCCTACGAGCAGTACTTC
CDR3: CASSDLGAYEQYF

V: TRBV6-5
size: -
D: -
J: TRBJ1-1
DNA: TGTGCCAGCAGACGCTTGGACAAGACTGAAGCTTTCTTT
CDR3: CASRRLDKTEAFF

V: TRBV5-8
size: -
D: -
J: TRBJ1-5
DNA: TGTGCCAGTGCCTTGATGGGGGGAGGTCAGCCCCAGCATTTT
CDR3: CASALMGGGQPQHF